This T cell receptor beta chain came from a study of regulatory T cells in long-lasting Graves disease (dated by TCRdb to 2020 to 2022). Looking at the study overall: In the newly diagnosed Graves' disease group, patients had been taking antithyroid drugs for less than 3 months. Patients with persistent Graves' disease were compared with patients with newly diagnosed Graves' disease using TCR sequencing and RNA sequencing of peripheral blood. The study took place in China and was registered as a clinical trial. A total of about 33 samples underwent TCR sequencing, from about 13 patients with persistent Graves' disease and roughly 20 patients with newly diagnosed Graves' disease.

The paper as a whole reports these results and caveats: The small sample size was acknowledged by the authors as a limitation that may reduce accuracy. Persistent disease showed preferential use of TRBV28, TRBJ1-2 and TRBJ2-5, whereas newly diagnosed disease favored TRBV20-1 and TRBJ2-1. Sequencing and analysis were restricted to the TCR beta chain. More public clonotypes were shared among persistent patients (over 2,500) than among newly diagnosed patients (approximately 1,000). Compared with newly diagnosed patients, patients with persistent Graves' disease had lower TCR Shannon entropy and fewer highly expanded clones, which suggests clonal expansion. The study examined only peripheral blood because the primary lesion, thyroid tissue, could not be accessed.

This specimen's time point label, per the study, means: newly diagnosed GD, antithyroid drugs for less than 3 months. RNA was extracted from PBMCs in TRIzol for both TCR sequencing and RNA sequencing. Graves' disease was diagnosed according to American Thyroid Association guidelines. The patients came from an endocrinology department in Xi'an, China. Each patient gave about 10 milliliters of peripheral blood, collected in an EDTA anticoagulant tube. Ficoll Paque Plus density gradient separation was used to isolate PBMCs, and no additional T cell sorting was done. An Agilent 2100 Bioanalyzer and agarose gel were used to check RNA quality, while a NanoDrop 2000 measured RNA concentration. The library came from multiplex PCR. Instrument used: Illumina HiSeq 4000. iRepertoire HTBI primers and Arm-PCR amplification of CDR3 regions were used to construct TCR beta libraries. Gel purification was performed on PCR products prior to sequencing. The study's own analysis went as follows. A total of roughly 65 TRBV and some 15 TRBJ segments were identified across samples and were used for gene usage analysis of CDR3 amino acid clonotypes. Filtered high-quality paired reads were merged into contigs using COPE and FqMerger. Contigs were aligned with BLAST to IMGT TRBV, TRBD and TRBJ reference genes, and CDR3 was defined per IMGT. Any clonotype with a frequency above 0.1% was classified as a highly expanded clone. Repertoire diversity was measured by Shannon entropy, and V-J evenness by the Gini coefficient. Public clonotypes were defined as clonotypes shared by more than one individual. Through fastp at Q25 and MiXCR, TCRdb rebuilt clones from the public reads, retaining in-frame beta chains. Merged by CDR3 protein, the rows form single entries marked with the most common genes and DNA. The V and J calls reflect TCRdb's pipeline rather than the authors' work. The sample profile shows approximately 540,000 distinct CDR3 sequences; 12% of them were found once. Of the sample, roughly 8.9% falls within the top ten clones.

V sheds 4 bases and J sheds 3 bases, leaving 14 bases between their ends. The CDR3 goes from the cysteine to the phenylalanine over 14 residues. Only the CDR3 region is kept as DNA, spanning 42 bases read in frame from base 1. CDR1 and CDR2 (SGHKS, YYEKEE) derive from the germline V gene (reference sequence). With regard to this clonotype: Its target antigen remains unknown. Base-call qualities are not available, and no considerably larger clone is one nucleotide away.

The same data also went into a second study, on T cells in Graves' hyperthyroidism and ophthalmopathy. According to the second study: Stable Graves' hyperthyroidism was defined as the absence of progression to ophthalmopathy over 18 months of follow-up. The hyperthyroidism patients were between 18 and 65 years old and newly diagnosed, with a disease duration of less than 2 months. The study excluded patients with uncontrolled infections, other autoimmune diseases, pregnancy or lactation. Diagnoses were based on clinical symptoms, serum thyroxine and TRAb, thyroid ultrasound and orbital computed tomography. The TCR CDR3 was subjected to a first round of RT-PCR using the HTBI primer set and the Qiagen OneStep RT-PCR kit. Most expanded thyroid clonotypes (frequency above 0.001) were also detected in blood, a finding suggesting that blood repertoires may reflect thyroid immune responses. Ophthalmopathy was separated from stable hyperthyroidism by a 13 V-J signature model, with over 85% sensitivity and about 84% specificity obtained in cross-validation and 80%/75% obtained in testing. In validation, the model predicted progression to ophthalmopathy a median of about 6 months before onset, with about 71% sensitivity and 72.22% specificity. To identify distinguishing TCR V-J signatures, a discovery cohort of about 95 patients was used, comprising roughly 45 with Graves' ophthalmopathy and some 57 with stable Graves' hyperthyroidism. Whether ophthalmopathy could be predicted prospectively was tested in an independent validation cohort made up of roughly 20 hyperthyroidism patients plus 17 patients who later progressed to ophthalmopathy. The roughly 90 discovery patients were divided at random into training and test sets in a 7:3 ratio. The study also compared thyroid tissue and blood T-cell repertoires from roughly six Graves' hyperthyroidism patients. After blood sampling, hyperthyroidism patients were treated with methimazole at a starting dose of 30 mg daily, and ophthalmopathy patients were treated with high-dose intravenous methylprednisolone. The libraries were constructed in a second round of multiplex PCR and then size-selected and purified. Libraries were sequenced paired-end with 100 bp reads on an Illumina HiSeq2000. SOAPnuke was used to process the raw data, with reads discarded if the reads contained adapters or uncalled bases, had a mean Phred below 15, or lacked an exact constant-primer or identifier match. COPE v1.2.5 was used to merge the high-quality paired reads, and each unique nucleotide sequence was defined as a clonotype. MiTCR v1.1 was used to align the clonotypes against IMGT TRBV, TRBD and TRBJ reference segments. The analysis included only V-J combinations with a frequency above 0.0001, which together covered roughly 99% of the repertoires. The TCS score was defined as the ratio of F50 (clonal expansion) to E x V (chaos), calculated using BLOSUM62-based TCRdist between CDR3 peptides within each V-J. Welch's t-statistics and random forest reduced roughly 500 V-J features to 13, which were used in a naive Bayes classifier (R e1071). No statistical method was used to set the sample size in advance, and investigators knew the group allocation. The paper reports TCR Vbeta CDR3 sequencing of approximately 140 peripheral blood samples: approximately 43 ophthalmopathy, fewer than 85 hyperthyroidism and 17 progressor patients.

The sample was peripheral blood mononuclear cells (PBMCs), taken at new diagnosis, from a patient treated with antithyroid drugs. This clonotype was sampled from a woman aged 25 to 39 with Graves disease. Donor details come from another sample of the same person, matched by shared clones. This sequence uses TRBV5-5 and TRBJ2-7, and TRBD1 may be the D gene, going by 6 matching bases. The DNA is as follows: TGTGCCAGCAGCCGAGCGGACAGCTTCTACGAGCAGTACTTC. Its amino acids are CASSRADSFYEQYF.